The present T cell receptor (beta chain) was sequenced within a study of OX40 agonist ivuxolimab in advanced cancers. Findings and limits, study-wide: There was clonal expansion of CD4+ and CD8+ blood T cells by week 6 at 0.1 to 3.0 mg/kg.

Some clones are missing from TCRdb's copy, which holds only in-frame ones; the method was immunoSEQ multiplex PCR. The data show under 35,000 clones, over 80% seen once. In regard to this clone: What it recognizes is unknown.

Trimming removed 0 bases from V and 10 bases from J, with 14 bases in between. The CDR3 runs to 15 residues. In germline, CDR1 is SGHNT, CDR2 YYREEE (reference sequence). The clonotype originates from an adult with an advanced solid tumor such as melanoma, head and neck, liver or kidney cancer. The rearrangement links TRBV5-4 to TRBJ1-6; D is possibly TRBD1 (6 bases). Sequenced here: CD4+ or CD8+ T cells sorted from blood, sampled in a trial of the OX40 agonist ivuxolimab. CDR3 sequence (DNA): TGTGCCAGCAGCTTGGGCTCCATCAGGGGCTCACCCCTCCACTTT. Amino acid sequence: CASSLGSIRGSPLHF.